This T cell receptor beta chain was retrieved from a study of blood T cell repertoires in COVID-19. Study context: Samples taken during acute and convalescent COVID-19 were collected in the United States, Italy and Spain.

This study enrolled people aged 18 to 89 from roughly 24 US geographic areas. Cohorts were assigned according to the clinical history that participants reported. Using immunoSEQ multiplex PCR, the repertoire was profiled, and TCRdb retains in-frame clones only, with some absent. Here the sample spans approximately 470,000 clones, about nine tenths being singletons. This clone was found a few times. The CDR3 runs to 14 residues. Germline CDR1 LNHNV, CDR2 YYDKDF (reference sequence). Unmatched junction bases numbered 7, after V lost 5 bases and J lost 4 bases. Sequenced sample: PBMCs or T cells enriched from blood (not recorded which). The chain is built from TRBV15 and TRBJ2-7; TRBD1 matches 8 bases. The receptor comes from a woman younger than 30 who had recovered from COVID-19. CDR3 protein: CATSGADRVYEQYF. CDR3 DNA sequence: TGTGCCACCAGCGGAGCGGACAGGGTATACGAGCAGTACTTC.